Presented here are 17 T cell receptor beta chains from one specimen sequenced in a study of T cell changes during pregnancy in multiple sclerosis (dated by TCRdb to the late 2010s). The library was generated by the immunoSEQ multiplex PCR assay. TCRdb took this table from immuneACCESS and kept in-frame rearrangements with V and J called. Such tables lack part of the clones; where checked against another copy, unresolved V genes explain under half of the gap, and the rest is unexplained. This sample lists about 46,000 clones; roughly nine tenths were detected once. Roughly 0.34% of the sample is held by the ten biggest clonotypes. The starting material was CD4+ T cells from peripheral blood mononuclear cells, obtained in the second trimester of pregnancy. Source of these receptors: a female donor in good health, enrolled as a control in a pregnancy study.

The chain is built from TRBV5-4 and TRBJ1-2; D is perhaps TRBD1 (5 bases). V was shortened by 2 bases and J by 8 bases, with 10 bases between the two germline ends. CDR1 and CDR2 (germline): SGHNT, YYREEE (reference sequence). CDR3 length equals 12 residues. The CDR3 DNA sequence: TGTGCCAGCAGCTTTGGAGGGGTCGGCTACACCTTC. This encodes CASSFGGVGYTF.

As regards this clone: Distinct nucleotide sequences in the sample also encode this CDR3. V usage is TRBV19 and J usage is TRBJ1-5; weak D call: TRBD1 (6 bases). Germline V CDR1 and CDR2: LNHDA, SQIVND (reference sequence). The CDR3 extends over 15 amino acids. CDR3 in DNA: TGTGCTAGCGACGCCGGACAGATTAGCAATCAGCCCCAGCATTTT. This gives the protein CASDAGQISNQPQHF.

The chain combines TRBV5-1 with TRBJ1-1; 7 bases align to TRBD1. Unmatched junction bases numbered 9, after V lost 3 bases and J lost 1 base. The CDR3 loop spans 16 amino acids. Germline loops: CDR1 SGHRS, CDR2 YFSETQ. The CDR3 nucleotides are TGCGCCAGCAGCTCCCGGACAGGAGTTTCGAACACTGAAGCTTTCTTT. It codes for CASSSRTGVSNTEAFF.

This clone occurred a few times. The chain is built from TRBV25-1 and TRBJ1-6; no definite D call. The CDR3 covers 12 residues. V was shortened by 2 bases and J by 9 bases, with 5 bases between the two germline ends. CDR1 and CDR2 from the germline V gene are MGHDK and SYGVNS. The CDR3 DNA reads TGTGCCAGCAGTGAAAGCCGTTCACCCCTCCACTTT. Amino acid sequence: CASSESRSPLHF.

The rearrangement links TRBV28 to TRBJ1-2; weak D call: TRBD1 (5 bases). V lost 5 bases to trimming and J lost 7 bases, with 14 bases between them. This CDR3 is 13 amino acids long. Germline loops: CDR1 MDHEN, CDR2 SYDVKM. The CDR3 reads CASSPPTGIGYTF. The CDR3 DNA reads as TGTGCCAGCAGTCCCCCAACAGGAATTGGCTACACCTTC.

The chain uses TRBV4-2 and TRBJ1-1; D is perhaps TRBD1 (5 bases). Trimming left V 3 bases short and J 4 bases short, with 15 bases between. The CDR3 is 15 residues long. CDR1 and CDR2 from the germline V gene are LGHNA and YNFKEQ. Here the CDR3 reads CASSQYGGSLTEAFF. CDR3 sequence (DNA): TGTGCCAGCAGCCAGTACGGGGGGTCCCTCACTGAAGCTTTCTTT.

CDR3 sequence reads: CASRYREMNTEAFF. In DNA, the CDR3 is TGTGCCAGCAGGTACAGGGAAATGAACACTGAAGCTTTCTTT. The J gene is TRBJ1-1, the V gene TRBV11-3; TRBD1 might be the D (6 bases). Trimming cost V 6 bases and J 0 bases, with 11 bases left between them. There are 14 residues in the CDR3. Germline assignment: CDR1 SGHNT and CDR2 YENEEA.

The J gene is TRBJ1-3, the V gene TRBV4-3, with no clear D. Trimming stripped 0 bases from V and 6 bases from J, with 15 bases between. There are 16 residues in the CDR3. Germline CDR1 and CDR2: LGHNA and YSLEER. The CDR3 region is CASSQDLGGRVNTIYF. For the CDR3, the DNA is TGCGCCAGCAGCCAAGATCTAGGCGGCAGAGTAAACACCATATATTTT.

V gene TRBV6-1 combines with J gene TRBJ1-5; a possible D gene is TRBD1 (5 bases). Trimming removed 5 bases from V and 6 bases from J, with 17 bases in between. CDR3 length equals 15 residues. From germline, CDR1 is MNHNS and CDR2 SASEGT. The CDR3 DNA sequence: TGTGCCAGCAGTTTAGGTGGGGGGGAGAGTCAGCCCCAGCATTTT. It yields the protein CASSLGGGESQPQHF.

The gene calls are TRBV15 and TRBJ2-1; tentative D call: TRBD2 (5 bases). This CDR3 contains 15 residues. Germline CDR1 and CDR2: LNHNV and YYDKDF (reference sequence). V was trimmed by 0 bases and J by 0 bases, leaving 6 bases between them. CDR3 DNA: TGTGCCACCAGCAGAGATCGGGGCTCCTACAATGAGCAGTTCTTC. It encodes CATSRDRGSYNEQFF.

This chain uses TRBV19 with TRBJ1-1; 10 bases agree with TRBD1. Germline V gene data show CDR1 as LNHDA and CDR2 as SQIVND (reference sequence). This CDR3 spans 17 amino acids. The J segment lost 0 bases and the V segment lost 8 bases, leaving 12 bases of the junction unmatched. The CDR3 sequence is CASSLSGQGGMNTEAFF. In DNA, the CDR3 is TGTGCCAGTTCCCTTTCTGGACAGGGGGGTATGAACACTGAAGCTTTCTTT.

The chain links TRBV9 to TRBJ1-2, with 8 positions matching TRBD1. With 4 bases clipped from V and 7 bases from J, the junction kept 6 bases outside the gene matches. CDR1 SGDLS and CDR2 YYNGEE come from the germline V gene. The CDR3 loop spans 13 amino acids. The CDR3 DNA reads TGTGCCAGCAGCATACACACAGGGGGTGGCTACACCTTC. Translating gives CASSIHTGGGYTF. Looking up the rest from reference TRBV9 and TRBJ1-2 gives the full variable domain: DSGVTQTPKHLITATGQRVTLRCSPRSGDLSVYWYQQSLDQGLQFLIQYYNGEERAKGNILERFSAQQFPDLHSELNLSSLELGDSALYFCASSIHTGGGYTFGSGTRLTVV.

The chain links TRBV7-3 to TRBJ1-1; D is undetermined. In germline, CDR1 is SGHTA, CDR2 FQGTGA. Trimming took off 5 bases at V and 10 bases at J, with 14 bases between the two ends. The CDR3 is 12 amino acids. CDR3 sequence (DNA): TGTGCCAGCAGCACGGACGGCGGGTTAGCTTTCTTT. Its protein product is CASSTDGGLAFF.

V is TRBV7-2 and J is TRBJ2-5; 7 bases align to TRBD1. The V and J ends lost 7 bases and 3 bases, in that order; junction bases with no gene match: 14. The germline V gene encodes CDR1 SGHTA and CDR2 FQGNSA. This CDR3 has 16 amino acids. In DNA, the CDR3 is TGTGCCAGCACCCTAGGGGGCGGTGGGCGAGAAGAGACCCAGTACTTC. It codes for CASTLGGGGREETQYF.

This chain joins TRBV6-1 and TRBJ2-1; 8 nucleotides match TRBD1. V trimming: 1 base; J trimming: 15 bases; junction bases outside the gene matches: 5. This CDR3 contains 12 residues. Germline lookup yields CDR1 MNHNS and CDR2 SASEGT. CDR3 sequence reads: CASSEEGQGGFF. The CDR3 DNA reads as TGTGCCAGCAGTGAAGAAGGACAGGGTGGGTTCTTC.

The V call is TRBV30, the J call TRBJ2-7, with 13 bases matching TRBD2. CDR1 and CDR2 (germline): GTSNPN, SVGIG (reference sequence). V gave up 1 base and J gave up 4 bases; unmatched junction bases: 1. The length of the CDR3 is 14 residues. The CDR3 DNA reads as TGTGCCTGGAGTGCGGGACTAGCGGGATACGAGCAGTACTTC. This codes for CAWSAGLAGYEQYF.

The chain has TRBV15 and TRBJ1-3, with D possibly matching TRBD1 (6 bases). CDR3 length equals 17 residues. Trimming stripped 3 bases from V and 0 bases from J, with 15 bases between. CDR1 is LNHNV and CDR2 is YYDKDF in the germline V gene (reference sequence). CDR3 region: CATSSWWDTISGNTIYF. As DNA, the CDR3 is TGTGCCACCAGCAGCTGGTGGGACACAATCTCTGGAAACACCATATATTTT. The full variable domain, completed using reference TRBV15 and TRBJ1-3, is DAMVIQNPRYQVTQFGKPVTLSCSQTLNHNVMYWYQQKSSQAPKLLFHYYDKDFNNEADTPDNFQSRRPNTSFCFLDIRSPGLGDTAMYLCATSSWWDTISGNTIYFGEGSWLTVV.